One sample yielded the 16 T cell receptor beta chains listed below, sequenced in a study of shared clonotypes between healthy human individuals. Using immunoSEQ multiplex PCR, the repertoire was profiled, and TCRdb retains in-frame clones only, with some absent. The sample shows 850,000 to 1,200,000 clones, under 80% of them seen only once. The sample comprised memory CD4+ T cells sorted from blood. Specified subset: CD45RA-negative fraction. The receptors originated from a man younger than 30 in good health.

This clone was seen once. This rearrangement joins TRBV7-3 to TRBJ2-2; D may be TRBD1 (5 bases). Germline V gene data show CDR1 as SGHTA and CDR2 as FQGTGA. V was clipped by 5 bases and J by 7 bases, with 11 bases between them. The CDR3 runs to 13 residues. In DNA, the CDR3 is TGTGCCAGCAGCACCCAGCAGGGCGGGGAGCTGTTTTTT. The encoded protein is CASSTQQGGELFF. The full variable domain, with the rest looked up from reference TRBV7-3 and TRBJ2-2, is GAGVSQTPSNKVTEKGKYVELRCDPISGHTALYWYRQSLGQGPEFLIYFQGTGAADDSGLPNDRFFAVRPEGSVSTLKIQRTERGDSAVYLCASSTQQGGELFFGEGSRLTVL.

V and J are TRBV6-1 and TRBJ1-2; 8 nucleotides line up with TRBD1. Per the germline V gene, CDR1 is MNHNS and CDR2 is SASEGT. CDR3 length equals 14 residues. The junction had 13 bases not matched to a gene; V was cut back by 10 bases and J by 6 bases. CDR3 protein: CATIASDRGNGYTF. CDR3 coding DNA: TGTGCCACCATAGCGAGCGACAGGGGTAATGGCTACACCTTC.

This chain joins TRBV6-1 and TRBJ1-5; D gene unclear. This CDR3 contains 15 residues. From germline, CDR1 is MNHNS and CDR2 SASEGT. Trimming removed 1 base at V and 7 bases at J, with 14 bases between. The CDR3 protein is CASSEVKTVNQPQHF. CDR3 in DNA: TGTGCCAGCAGTGAAGTAAAGACTGTTAACCAGCCCCAGCATTTT.

The V and J genes are TRBV5-4 and TRBJ1-4, with no clear D. The CDR3 totals 13 residues. Trimming left V 4 bases short and J 0 bases short, with 4 bases between. Germline assignment: CDR1 SGHNT and CDR2 YYREEE (reference sequence). The CDR3 spells CASSRTTNEKLFF. Here the CDR3 DNA reads TGTGCCAGCAGCAGGACAACTAATGAAAAACTGTTTTTT.

The J gene is TRBJ1-1, the V gene TRBV7-9, with 10 positions matching TRBD1. After removal of 5 bases from V and 0 bases from J, the junction contained 15 bases not matched to a gene. The CDR3 has 19 residues. Looked up from germline, CDR1 is SEHNR and CDR2 is FQNEAQ (reference sequence). CDR3 sequence (DNA): TGTGCCAGCAGCCCTAGGCCCGGGACAGGGGTGGGCCTGAACACTGAAGCTTTCTTT. Its translation: CASSPRPGTGVGLNTEAFF.

The chain employs TRBV5-4 and TRBJ2-3, with a possible D match to TRBD1 (7 bases). V gave up 9 bases and J gave up 5 bases, with 16 bases separating them. The germline V gene has CDR1 SGHNT and CDR2 YYREEE (reference sequence). The CDR3 runs to 13 residues. The CDR3 nucleotides read TGTGCCACCTCAGGGGGGCGAGAAGATACGCAGTATTTT. Protein sequence: CATSGGREDTQYF.

The rearrangement joins TRBV30 to TRBJ1-1; TRBD1 agrees at 8 bases. V was pared by 5 bases and J by 5 bases, with 10 bases of the junction left unmatched. Germline V gene sequence: CDR1 GTSNPN, CDR2 SVGIG (reference sequence). The CDR3 contains 14 residues. The chain's CDR3 is CAWGVRQGKTEAFF. In DNA, the CDR3 is TGTGCCTGGGGGGTAAGACAGGGGAAGACTGAAGCTTTCTTT.

This clone was observed a single time. At one end the junction does not follow the germline gene, possibly because of a read error. The rearrangement joins TRBV11-2 to TRBJ1-6; D remains unclear. Germline CDR1 and CDR2: SGHAT and FQNNGV. The CDR3 extends over 14 amino acids. The DNA for the CDR3 is TGTGTCAGCAGCTTAAACCCGGCAGATTCACCCCTCCACTTT. Its protein product is CVSSLNPADSPLHF. The whole variable domain, filled in from reference TRBV11-2 and TRBJ1-6, reads EAGVAQSPRYKIIEKRQSVAFWCNPISGHATLYWYQQILGQGPKLLIQFQNNGVVDDSQLPKDRFSAERLKGVDSTLKIQPAKLEDSAVYLCVSSLNPADSPLHFGNGTRLTVT.

This chain joins TRBV30 and TRBJ2-7, with 8 positions matching TRBD1. Germline V CDR1 and CDR2: GTSNPN, SVGIG (reference sequence). Trimming cost V 2 bases and J 4 bases; bases outside gene matches: 7. CDR3 size: 14 residues. The CDR3 region is CAWSSDRGQYEQYF. The DNA of the CDR3 is TGTGCCTGGAGTTCCGACAGGGGTCAATACGAGCAGTACTTC.

Comment on this clone: With a much larger clone just one base away, this may be a read error. In the same sample, other DNA sequences code for this CDR3. As DNA, the CDR3 is TGCGCCAGCAGCCAAGAAACCTCTGGGGCCAACGTCCTGACTTTC. This sequence encodes CASSQETSGANVLTF. This chain connects TRBV4-3 to TRBJ2-6; D call uncertain. The CDR3 runs 15 residues. The germline CDR1 and CDR2 sequences are LGHNA and YSLEER. Trimming removed 0 bases from V and 0 bases from J, with 3 bases in between.

The chain employs TRBV28 and TRBJ1-5; weak D call: TRBD1 (5 bases). Germline assignment: CDR1 MDHEN and CDR2 SYDVKM. V lost 6 bases and J lost 0, with 21 bases in between. The CDR3 consists of 18 residues. The CDR3 protein is CASSNHRGGSYSNQPQHF. The CDR3, as DNA: TGTGCCAGCAGCAACCACCGGGGGGGTAGTTATAGCAATCAGCCCCAGCATTTT.

Points on this clone: Other DNA variants within this sample encode the same CDR3. V and J are TRBV7-2 and TRBJ2-3; D gene unclear. In germline, CDR1 is SGHTA, CDR2 FQGNSA. The length of the CDR3 is 12 residues. Trimming pared 5 bases from V and 4 bases from J, leaving 7 bases between. In DNA form, the CDR3 reads TGTGCCAGCAGCCCCCCCGCAGATACGCAGTATTTT. Translation gives CASSPPADTQYF.

This clone was seen only a few times. The rearrangement uses TRBV6-5 and TRBJ1-1; 7 bases map to TRBD1. Looked up from germline, CDR1 is MNHEY and CDR2 is SVGAGI. V lost 2 bases to trimming and J lost 0 bases; unmatched junction nucleotides: 6. The CDR3 runs 16 residues. CDR3 sequence reads: CASSYRWDSMNTEAFF. The CDR3 DNA reads as TGTGCCAGCAGTTACAGATGGGACAGTATGAACACTGAAGCTTTCTTT.

As DNA, the CDR3 is TGTGCCAGCAGTGATTTAGAGGGTTCTGGTGGTGAGCAGTTCTTC. As protein: CASSDLEGSGGEQFF. This chain uses TRBV2 with TRBJ2-1, with D possibly matching TRBD2 (5 bases). The V gene's germline CDR1 is SNHLY and CDR2 FYNNEI. The CDR3 contains 15 residues. With 3 bases removed from V and 9 bases from J, the gap between germline ends came to 18 bases.

In its sample, this clone was seen a few times. The chain has TRBV10-3 and TRBJ1-1; TRBD1 matches 10 bases. The length of the CDR3 is 15 residues. V shed 11 bases and J 4 bases; nucleotides not matched to a gene: 13. CDR1 and CDR2 from the germline V gene are ENHRY and SYGVKD. For the CDR3, the DNA is TGTGCCTCCCGGCGGGACAGGGGCCTTACCACTGAAGCTTTCTTT. Its protein product is CASRRDRGLTTEAFF.

The chain is built from TRBV6-1 and TRBJ2-2; the D gene is possibly TRBD1 (7 bases). Deletions cut 6 bases from V and 2 bases from J, with 13 bases between. The CDR3 has 15 amino acids. Germline V gene sequence: CDR1 MNHNS, CDR2 SASEGT. The chain's CDR3 is CASRRGTVNTGELFF. The CDR3 DNA sequence: TGTGCCAGCAGGCGCGGGACAGTCAACACCGGGGAGCTGTTTTTT.